The table lists the clone carrying this T cell receptor beta chain with a few counts. How the authors handled the data: Using reference gene primer amplification, nucleated cell counts were estimated. Assay: immunoSEQ multiplex PCR; the TCRdb copy retains only in-frame clones and omits some. V, J and clone size reflect that table, while D and trimming were determined from the DNA. The table records 250,000 to 350,000 clones, approximately 85% of them present only once. The record originates from a study of blood T cell repertoires in COVID-19. Study context: The study drew acute and convalescent COVID-19 samples from the United States, Italy and Spain. Sources were T cells, B-cell-depleted T cells, or PBMCs; the material itself was cDNA or gDNA.

V lost 0 bases to trimming and J lost 7 bases; unmatched junction nucleotides: 10. CDR1 and CDR2 (germline): LGHNA, YNFKEQ. The CDR3 length is 17 residues. This clonotype was sampled from a man aged 18 to 30 with active or convalescent COVID-19. The sequencing input was peripheral blood. The chain employs TRBV4-2 and TRBJ2-7, with 12 bases identical to TRBD2. CDR3 sequence: CASSQDPGTSGSSEQYF. The CDR3 bases are TGTGCCAGCAGCCAAGACCCCGGGACTAGCGGGTCCTCGGAGCAGTACTTC.